This record looks at one T cell receptor (beta chain) sequence and its context. The antigen remains undetermined. Repertoires were generated with immunoSEQ multiplex PCR, while TCRdb's copy carries only in-frame clones and drops some. The data show about 55,000 clones, around 87% seen once. The data belong to a study of OX40 agonist ivuxolimab in advanced cancers. Study-wide background: The drug used for patients, ivuxolimab, was an agonistic anti-OX40 (CD134) antibody.

Trimming cost V 2 bases and J 5 bases, with 12 bases left between them. The germline V gene encodes CDR1 MNHEY and CDR2 SMNVEV (reference sequence). The CDR3 totals 15 residues. The study, taken as a whole, reports: Near-lowest levels of clonal expansion characterized partial responders at 0.1-3.0 mg/kg. The study observed clonal expansion of CD4+ and CD8+ blood T cells by week 6 at 0.1 to 3.0 mg/kg.

The sample consisted of CD4+ or CD8+ T cells sorted from blood, taken in a trial of the OX40 agonist ivuxolimab. The chain links TRBV27 to TRBJ2-2; perhaps TRBD2 as D (5 bases). The clonotype was recovered from an adult with an advanced solid tumor such as melanoma, head and neck, liver or kidney cancer. The CDR3 region has the DNA TGTGCCAGCAGTTTAAAGTTCGAGGGAACCGGGGAGCTGTTTTTT. Translated: CASSLKFEGTGELFF.